This TCR beta chain came from a study of post-analysis software for immune sequencing data. The overall study: Multiple sclerosis in the patients followed relapsing-remitting, secondary progressive and progressive-relapsing courses. General observations from the study: Batch-mates among the samples co-clustered strongly by F measure. In multiple sclerosis, normalized Chao1 diversity was significantly below that of controls. Roughly 5 TRBV segments (TRBV5-6, TRBV5-1 and TRBV20-1 among them) occurred more frequently in patients than in controls.

As concerns this clonotype: As yet, its antigen is unknown.

The TCR beta cDNA libraries carried unique molecular identifiers. From approximately 0.95 to 9.8 million T cells, 500,000 or so cDNA molecules were obtained. TCRdb recomputed calls from the PCR reads with MiXCR, one row per CDR3 protein. Here the sample spans roughly 650,000 distinct CDR3 sequences, around 64% being singletons. This CDR3 spans 15 amino acids. V trimming: 6 bases; J trimming: 4 bases; junction bases outside the gene matches: 8. Germline V lookup: CDR1 MNHNS, CDR2 SASEGT. The chain combines TRBV6-1 with TRBJ2-1; 8 bases fit TRBD2. The sequencing sample was made of blood. This receptor was identified in a girl aged 2-10 years with multiple sclerosis. The CDR3 is CASRDPASGYNEQFF. The CDR3, as DNA: TGTGCCAGCAGAGATCCGGCTAGCGGGTACAATGAGCAGTTCTTC.